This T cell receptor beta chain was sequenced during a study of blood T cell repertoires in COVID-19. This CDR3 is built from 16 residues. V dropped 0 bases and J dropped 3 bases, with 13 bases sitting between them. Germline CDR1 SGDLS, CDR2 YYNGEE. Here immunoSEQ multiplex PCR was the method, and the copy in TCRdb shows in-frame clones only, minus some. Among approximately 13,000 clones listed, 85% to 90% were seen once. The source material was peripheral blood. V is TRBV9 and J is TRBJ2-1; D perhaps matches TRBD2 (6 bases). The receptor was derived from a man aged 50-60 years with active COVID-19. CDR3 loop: CASSVGSRDYYNEQFF. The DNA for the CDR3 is TGTGCCAGCAGCGTAGGGTCGCGGGATTACTACAATGAGCAGTTCTTC. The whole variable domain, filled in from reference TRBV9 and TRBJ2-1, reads DSGVTQTPKHLITATGQRVTLRCSPRSGDLSVYWYQQSLDQGLQFLIQYYNGEERAKGNILERFSAQQFPDLHSELNLSSLELGDSALYFCASSVGSRDYYNEQFFGPGTRLTVL.